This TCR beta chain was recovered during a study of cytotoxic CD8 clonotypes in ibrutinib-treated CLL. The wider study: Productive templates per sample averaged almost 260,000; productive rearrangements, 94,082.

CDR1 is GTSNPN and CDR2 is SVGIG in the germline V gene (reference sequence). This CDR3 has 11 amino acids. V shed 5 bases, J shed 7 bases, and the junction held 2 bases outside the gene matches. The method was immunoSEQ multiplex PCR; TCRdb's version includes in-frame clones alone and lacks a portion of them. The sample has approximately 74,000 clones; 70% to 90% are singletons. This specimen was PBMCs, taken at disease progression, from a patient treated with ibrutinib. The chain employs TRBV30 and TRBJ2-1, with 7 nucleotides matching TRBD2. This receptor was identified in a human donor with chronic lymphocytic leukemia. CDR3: CAWSRENEQFF. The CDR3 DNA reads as TGTGCCTGGTCGCGGGAGAATGAGCAGTTCTTC. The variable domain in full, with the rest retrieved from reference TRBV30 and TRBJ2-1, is SQTIHQWPATLVQPVGSPLSLECTVEGTSNPNLYWYRQAAGRGLQLLFYSVGIGQISSEVPQNLSASRPQDRQFILSSKKLLLSDSGFYLCAWSRENEQFFGPGTRLTVL.